This is a list of T cell receptor beta chains from one sample in a study of cytomegalovirus exposure and HLA in healthy donors. Generated by immunoSEQ multiplex PCR, the TCRdb table keeps only in-frame clones and is missing some. In the table there are around 180,000 clones, 84% of which are singletons. Input material: PBMCs. All receptors derive from a boy aged 5-17 years in good health and CMV-seronegative. Both conserved end residues are part of each CDR3. Fields, in order: V gene, clone size, J gene, D gene, CDR3 protein, CDR3 DNA. D genes are given only for firm matches. Clone size is not always given. Where it is, it says once, few, many or a class for expanded clones.

TRBV30	.	TRBJ2-7	TRBD2	CAWAGAGGFTEQYF	TGTGCCTGGGCGGGGGCGGGAGGGTTCACCGAGCAGTACTTC
TRBV19	.	TRBJ2-6	TRBD1	CASRQPGQGAGVLTF	TGTGCCAGTAGGCAACCGGGACAGGGGGCCGGCGTCCTGACTTTC
TRBV6-1	once	TRBJ1-1	TRBD1	CASSELPGQGRNTEAFF	TGTGCCAGCAGTGAATTGCCGGGACAGGGGAGGAACACTGAAGCTTTCTTT
TRBV28	.	TRBJ1-1	.	CASKTGNTEAFF	TGTGCCTCCAAGACAGGGAACACTGAAGCTTTCTTT
TRBV10-2	.	TRBJ1-2	.	CASSHGINYGYTF	TGCGCCAGCAGTCACGGGATTAACTATGGCTACACCTTC
TRBV4-1	once	TRBJ1-5	.	CASSQVWGRSNQPQHF	TGCGCCAGCAGCCAAGTTTGGGGCCGAAGCAATCAGCCCCAGCATTTT
TRBV5-4	.	TRBJ2-1	TRBD2	CASSPPGLAQRSYNEQFF	TGTGCCAGCAGCCCTCCGGGACTAGCTCAGCGCTCCTACAATGAGCAGTTCTTC
TRBV19	.	TRBJ2-1	.	CASSGLGGYNEQFF	TGTGCCAGTAGTGGACTAGGGGGATACAATGAGCAGTTCTTC
TRBV7-2	once	TRBJ1-5	.	CASSLDPSQPQHF	TGTGCCAGCAGCTTAGACCCTAGCCAGCCCCAGCATTTT
TRBV6-6	.	TRBJ2-1	.	CASSYSGQTNEQFF	TGTGCCAGCAGTTACTCCGGACAGACTAATGAGCAGTTCTTC
TRBV21-1	.	TRBJ2-3	.	CASSSQGTDTQYF	TGTGCCAGCAGCAGTCAGGGGACAGATACGCAGTATTTT
TRBV6-1	.	TRBJ2-7	.	CASSEAAGTGKQYF	TGTGCCAGCAGTGAAGCGGCGGGGACCGGGAAGCAGTACTTC
TRBV7-2	.	TRBJ2-2	TRBD2	CASSLTGTSDTGELFF	TGTGCCAGCAGCTTGACCGGGACTAGCGACACCGGGGAGCTGTTTTTT
TRBV7-2	.	TRBJ2-1	.	CASSLASGYNEQFF	TGTGCCAGCAGCTTAGCATCAGGCTACAATGAGCAGTTCTTC
TRBV9	.	TRBJ2-7	.	CASSAGRSPAEQYF	TGTGCCAGCAGTGCTGGGCGTTCCCCCGCTGAGCAGTACTTC
TRBV13	.	TRBJ1-4	.	CASSLEGKATNEKLFF	TGTGCCAGCAGCTTAGAGGGGAAAGCAACTAATGAAAAACTGTTTTTT
TRBV29-1	.	TRBJ2-4	.	CSAGDSPDIQYF	TGCAGCGCCGGCGACAGTCCGGACATTCAGTACTTC
TRBV7-9	.	TRBJ2-7	.	CASSLVAPGEKYEQYF	TGTGCCAGCAGCTTAGTTGCACCGGGAGAGAAATACGAGCAGTACTTC
TRBV29-1	.	TRBJ2-4	.	CSVGGRAKNIQYF	TGCAGCGTTGGAGGTCGAGCCAAAAACATTCAGTACTTC
TRBV25-1	.	TRBJ2-1	TRBD2	CASSDAGGLSEQFF	TGTGCCAGCAGTGATGCGGGAGGGCTCTCTGAGCAGTTCTTC
TRBV30	.	TRBJ2-7	TRBD1	CAWNRGRREQYF	TGTGCCTGGAACAGGGGGCGACGGGAGCAGTACTTC
TRBV30	.	TRBJ1-1	.	CAWRYQGMNTEAFF	TGTGCCTGGAGATACCAGGGGATGAACACTGAAGCTTTCTTT
TRBV19	.	TRBJ2-7	TRBD2	CASSIQASGSSYEQYF	TGTGCCAGTAGTATTCAGGCTAGCGGGAGTAGCTACGAGCAGTACTTC
TRBV6-4	.	TRBJ2-5	.	CASSVGPEETQYF	TGTGCCAGCAGTGTGGGGCCTGAAGAGACCCAGTACTTC
TRBV5-4	once	TRBJ1-2	TRBD1	CASSSQGAGYGYTF	TGTGCCAGCAGCTCGCAGGGGGCGGGCTATGGCTACACCTTC
TRBV7-9	few	TRBJ1-1	.	CASSSGSQGLAEAFF	TGTGCCAGCAGCTCAGGTAGTCAGGGACTCGCTGAAGCTTTCTTT
TRBV28	.	TRBJ1-5	TRBD1	CASTSDRASNQPQHF	TGTGCCAGCACCTCGGACAGGGCCAGCAATCAGCCCCAGCATTTT
TRBV6-1	.	TRBJ1-6	.	CASSEVTAKVDSPLHF	TGTGCCAGCAGCGAAGTGACAGCCAAAGTGGATTCACCCCTCCACTTT
TRBV7-3	.	TRBJ2-1	.	CASSLWYSDNEQFF	TGTGCCAGCAGCTTATGGTACTCTGACAATGAGCAGTTCTTC
TRBV7-9	.	TRBJ1-2	.	CSSSLLLSGYTF	TGTTCCAGCAGCTTACTGTTGAGTGGCTACACCTTC
TRBV5-8	.	TRBJ1-2	.	CASSSSGYTF	TGTGCCAGCAGCTCCTCTGGCTACACCTTC
TRBV9	.	TRBJ2-3	TRBD2	CASSVGTSGSTDTQYF	TGTGCCAGCAGCGTAGGGACTAGCGGGAGCACAGATACGCAGTATTTT
TRBV7-9	.	TRBJ2-1	TRBD2	CASRYVTGGVNEQFF	TGTGCCAGCAGATACGTGACGGGGGGTGTAAATGAGCAGTTCTTC
TRBV25-1	.	TRBJ2-1	.	CASSPWAGQNEQFF	TGTGCCAGCAGTCCCTGGGCAGGGCAGAATGAGCAGTTCTTC
TRBV29-1	few	TRBJ1-1	.	CSVEDRPRSTEAFF	TGCAGCGTTGAAGATCGACCACGGAGCACTGAAGCTTTCTTT
TRBV27	.	TRBJ1-4	TRBD1	CASSFRGREKLFF	TGTGCCAGCAGTTTCAGGGGGCGGGAAAAACTGTTTTTT
TRBV5-4	.	TRBJ2-7	.	CASRSPGDPYEQYF	TGTGCCAGCCGCAGTCCGGGGGACCCCTACGAGCAGTACTTC
TRBV7-6	.	TRBJ2-7	TRBD1	CASSPGGYGVYEQYF	TGTGCCAGCAGCCCAGGGGGATACGGGGTCTACGAGCAGTACTTC
TRBV29-1	.	TRBJ1-1	.	CSVGQRNTEAFF	TGCAGCGTTGGACAGCGAAACACTGAAGCTTTCTTT
TRBV11-2	.	TRBJ2-4	.	CASSLRAQATLAKNIQYF	TGTGCCAGCAGCTTACGAGCACAGGCCACTTTAGCCAAAAACATTCAGTACTTC
TRBV30	few	TRBJ2-2	.	CAWSVQAAGNTGELFF	TGTGCCTGGAGTGTACAGGCGGCGGGAAACACCGGGGAGCTGTTTTTT
TRBV9	.	TRBJ2-3	TRBD1	CASSLGTGGVDTQYF	TGTGCCAGCAGTCTGGGGACAGGGGGGGTCGATACGCAGTATTTT
TRBV4-3	.	TRBJ1-2	TRBD1	CASSQARTGNYGYTF	TGCGCCAGCAGCCAGGCCAGGACAGGGAACTATGGCTACACCTTC
TRBV5-8	.	TRBJ2-7	TRBD2	CASSLSIGLAAYEQYF	TGTGCCAGCAGCTTGTCCATTGGACTAGCGGCCTACGAGCAGTACTTC
TRBV28	.	TRBJ2-1	.	CASRDRSSSYNEQFF	TGTGCCAGCAGAGACAGGTCTAGCTCCTACAATGAGCAGTTCTTC
TRBV2	.	TRBJ2-7	TRBD2	CASSESSGSKAF	TGTGCCAGCAGTGAGTCTAGCGGGAGTAAGGCCTTC
TRBV6-1	.	TRBJ2-7	TRBD2	CASSGLIAGGPTLEQYF	TGTGCCAGCAGTGGACTGATAGCGGGAGGGCCCACCCTAGAGCAGTACTTC
TRBV7-9	.	TRBJ2-1	TRBD2	CASSLRRAGLPLYNEQFF	TGTGCCAGCAGCTTAAGAAGAGCGGGATTGCCCCTCTACAATGAGCAGTTCTTC
TRBV4-1	.	TRBJ2-7	TRBD2	CASSHPGLAYEQYF	TGCGCCAGCAGCCATCCGGGACTAGCTTACGAGCAGTACTTC
TRBV2	.	TRBJ2-1	.	CASSRGRGVNEQFF	TGTGCCAGCAGCAGGGGCCGGGGGGTGAATGAGCAGTTCTTC
TRBV5-1	.	TRBJ2-7	TRBD2	CASSLGGTTSYEQYF	TGCGCCAGCAGCTTGGGAGGGACTACCTCCTACGAGCAGTACTTC
TRBV7-6	.	TRBJ1-6	.	CASSETVVSSPLHF	TGTGCCAGCAGCGAAACAGTCGTCAGTTCACCCCTCCACTTT
TRBV5-6	.	TRBJ2-1	TRBD2	CASSLALAGFMNEQFF	TGTGCCAGCAGCTTGGCGCTAGCGGGATTTATGAATGAGCAGTTCTTC